The 17 T cell receptor beta chains presented below share a single source sample, sequenced in a study of blood T cell repertoires in COVID-19. TCRdb keeps only in-frame clones here, not all; method: immunoSEQ multiplex PCR. The sample records roughly 67,000 clones, approximately 80% being singletons. Sequencing was done on a sample of peripheral blood. All receptors come from a woman between 50 and 59 years old with active or convalescent COVID-19.

The genes are TRBV11-2 and TRBJ2-5; 9 bases line up with TRBD2. CDR1 is SGHAT, CDR2 FQNNGV, per germline. This CDR3 is 14 amino acids long. V dropped 2 bases and J dropped 11; count of bases not matched to a gene: 9. In DNA form, the CDR3 reads TGTGCCAGCAGCTTAAGAGCGGGGGGACCCAAACAGTACTTC. Encoded protein: CASSLRAGGPKQYF.

The rearrangement links TRBV3-1 (or the pseudogene TRBV3-2) to TRBJ1-6; no firm D call. The CDR3 extends over 16 amino acids. V lost 4 bases, J lost 7 bases, and 17 bases lay in between. Germline CDR1 and CDR2: LGHDT and YNNKEL (reference sequence). The CDR3 spells CASSLRTGMANSPLHF. Written as DNA, the CDR3 is TGTGCCAGCAGCCTAAGGACTGGCATGGCAAATTCACCCCTCCACTTT.

V usage is TRBV19 and J usage is TRBJ1-5; D is possibly TRBD1 (6 bases). V was pared by 9 bases and J by 2 bases, with 23 bases between. Germline V gene data show CDR1 as LNHDA and CDR2 as SQIVND (reference sequence). The CDR3 sequence is 17 residues long. CDR3 amino acids: CASTGGGQAIRNQPQHF. As DNA, the CDR3 is TGTGCCAGCACCGGGGGGGGGCAAGCTATACGCAATCAGCCCCAGCATTTT.

The chain employs TRBV27 and TRBJ1-2, with TRBD1 matching over 11 bases. Looked up from germline, CDR1 is MNHEY and CDR2 is SMNVEV (reference sequence). Trimming at V came to 6 bases and at J to 7 bases, leaving 4 bases not matched to a gene. This CDR3 has 13 residues. The chain's CDR3 is CASSRTGGGGYTF. CDR3 DNA sequence: TGTGCCAGCAGCCGGACAGGGGGCGGTGGCTACACCTTC.

This clone came up once. The rearrangement uses TRBV10-3 and TRBJ1-2; TRBD1 matches at 9 bases. The germline gives CDR1 ENHRY, CDR2 SYGVKD. The CDR3 totals 17 residues. V lost 6 bases and J lost 2; bases outside the gene matches: 13. The CDR3 is CAIRDWDRETLNYGYTF. The CDR3 coding sequence is TGTGCCATCAGGGATTGGGACAGGGAGACCTTGAACTATGGCTACACCTTC.

The chain links TRBV6-5 to TRBJ1-1; 8 bases are shared with TRBD1. J was trimmed by 3 bases and V by 6 bases; bases with no gene match: 3. The CDR3 has 13 residues. Germline CDR1 and CDR2: MNHEY and SVGAGI. DNA for the CDR3: TGTGCCAGCAGCAAACAGGGGGACACTGAAGCTTTCTTT. Translation: CASSKQGDTEAFF.

For this clone: Other DNA sequences in this specimen translate into the identical CDR3. This chain connects TRBV11-2 to TRBJ1-2, with TRBD1 matching over 10 bases. This CDR3 spans 14 amino acids. Trimming cost V 2 bases and J 8 bases; bases outside gene matches: 5. Germline lookup yields CDR1 SGHAT and CDR2 FQNNGV. The CDR3: CASSLRDRGFGYTF. The CDR3, as DNA: TGTGCCAGCAGCTTAAGGGACAGGGGCTTCGGCTACACCTTC.

The rearrangement links TRBV18 to TRBJ2-5, with 13 bases lining up with TRBD2. CDR3 length equals 17 residues. Germline V gene sequence: CDR1 KGHSH, CDR2 LQKENI. The V segment lost 3 bases and the J segment 2 bases; nucleotides outside the gene matches: 6. CDR3: CASSPRGGLAGQETQYF. CDR3 nucleotide sequence: TGTGCCAGCTCACCCCGCGGGGGACTAGCGGGGCAAGAGACCCAGTACTTC.

This clone was seen more than once but under ten times. V gene TRBV27 combines with J gene TRBJ2-3; 15 bases line up with TRBD2. J gave up 4 bases and V 5 bases, and 13 bases lay outside the gene matches. Per the germline V gene, CDR1 is MNHEY and CDR2 is SMNVEV (reference sequence). CDR3 length equals 19 residues. The CDR3 protein is CASSLFSGLAGGRADTQYF. In DNA form, the CDR3 reads TGTGCCAGCAGTCTCTTTTCGGGACTAGCGGGAGGCCGCGCAGATACGCAGTATTTT.

The chain uses TRBV29-1 and TRBJ1-5, with D possibly TRBD1 on 6 matching bases. CDR3 length equals 13 residues. The germline gives CDR1 SQVTM, CDR2 ANQGSEA. V lost 6 bases and J lost 3, with 12 bases in between. The CDR3 nucleotides are TGCAGCGTGAGGGGGGGTAACAATCAGCCCCAGCATTTT. Its translation: CSVRGGNNQPQHF.

This sequence joins TRBV4-1 and TRBJ1-1; 8 bases are shared with TRBD1. With V trimmed by 2 bases and J by 5 bases, 10 bases remained unmatched. This CDR3 is built from 16 residues. Germline lookup yields CDR1 MGHRA and CDR2 YSYEKL. CDR3 nucleotides: TGCGCCAGCAGCCAATCCTATACAGGGGGGAGGACTGAAGCTTTCTTT. Translation: CASSQSYTGGRTEAFF.

The chain recombines TRBV27 with TRBJ1-2; possibly TRBD1 for D (6 bases). CDR1 and CDR2 from the germline V gene are MNHEY and SMNVEV (reference sequence). The CDR3 runs to 18 residues. V lost 0 bases to trimming and J lost 1 base, with 18 bases between them. The CDR3 DNA sequence: TGTGCCAGCAGTTTATCGGTCGCAGGGGCCCTCTTTAACTATGGCTACACCTTC. Translation gives CASSLSVAGALFNYGYTF.

V is TRBV7-2 and J is TRBJ1-2, with D hard to call. Germline loops: CDR1 SGHTA, CDR2 FQGNSA. Trimming took 1 base from V and 7 from J, leaving 16 bases between them. The CDR3 runs to 15 residues. CDR3 bases: TGTGCCAGCAGCTTAGACGCCAGTTCCTTAAGTGGCTACACCTTC. The encoded protein is CASSLDASSLSGYTF.

The chain carries TRBV11-2 and TRBJ2-5; 8 bases are shared with TRBD2. CDR1 SGHAT and CDR2 FQNNGV come from the germline V gene. V trimming: 1 base; J trimming: 5 bases; junction bases outside the gene matches: 6. This CDR3 is built from 15 residues. The CDR3 sequence is CASSLALAGSETQYF. Written as DNA, the CDR3 is TGTGCCAGCAGCTTAGCTCTAGCGGGCTCGGAGACCCAGTACTTC.

The rearrangement links TRBV5-1 to TRBJ2-1; no clear D gene. This CDR3 region has 15 residues. Trimming shortened V by 0 bases and J by 4 bases, and 11 bases separated the two germline ends. Per the germline V gene, CDR1 is SGHRS and CDR2 is YFSETQ. CDR3 nucleotide sequence: TGCGCCAGCAGCTTGGGCGCAAGTCAATACAATGAGCAGTTCTTC. Residues: CASSLGASQYNEQFF. The complete variable domain, with remaining parts taken from reference TRBV5-1 and TRBJ2-1, reads KAGVTQTPRYLIKTRGQQVTLSCSPISGHRSVSWYQQTPGQGLQFLFEYFSETQRNKGNFPGRFSGRQFSNSRSEMNVSTLELGDSALYLCASSLGASQYNEQFFGPGTRLTVL.

The rearrangement links TRBV4-2 to TRBJ2-2, with 7 bases aligning to TRBD2. Germline CDR1 LGHNA, CDR2 YNFKEQ. This CDR3 contains 16 residues. The junction had 7 bases not matched to a gene; V was cut back by 1 base and J by 5 bases. The CDR3 here is CASSQVLGGDTGELFF. In DNA form, the CDR3 reads TGTGCCAGCAGCCAAGTTCTGGGGGGGGATACCGGGGAGCTGTTTTTT.

The V gene is TRBV5-1, the J gene TRBJ1-1, with D unresolved. Per the germline V gene, CDR1 is SGHRS and CDR2 is YFSETQ. The V gene lost 2 bases and the J gene lost 3 bases, with 8 bases spanning the gap. The CDR3 has 13 residues. DNA of the CDR3: TGCGCCAGCAGCTTACCAGACTACACTGAAGCTTTCTTT. Its translation: CASSLPDYTEAFF. Drawing the rest from reference TRBV5-1 and TRBJ1-1, the complete variable domain is KAGVTQTPRYLIKTRGQQVTLSCSPISGHRSVSWYQQTPGQGLQFLFEYFSETQRNKGNFPGRFSGRQFSNSRSEMNVSTLELGDSALYLCASSLPDYTEAFFGQGTRLTVV.